Sequencing of this T cell receptor beta chain was carried out in a study of T cells of healthy individuals. This clonotype was detected ten times or more. V lost 0 bases and J lost 4, with 9 bases in between. This CDR3 is 15 amino acids long. Germline values: CDR1 SGHVS, CDR2 FNYEAQ. Using its own MiXCR run on the 5' RACE reads, TCRdb lists one record per CDR3 protein. The sample contains around 98,000 distinct CDR3 sequences, 17% of which appear only once. J is TRBJ1-4 and V is TRBV7-6; the D is unclear. This TCR was sampled from a human donor in good health. CDR3 nucleotide sequence: TGTGCCAGCAGCTTAGCGCTAACCAATAATGAAAAACTGTTTTTT. This sequence encodes CASSLALTNNEKLFF.